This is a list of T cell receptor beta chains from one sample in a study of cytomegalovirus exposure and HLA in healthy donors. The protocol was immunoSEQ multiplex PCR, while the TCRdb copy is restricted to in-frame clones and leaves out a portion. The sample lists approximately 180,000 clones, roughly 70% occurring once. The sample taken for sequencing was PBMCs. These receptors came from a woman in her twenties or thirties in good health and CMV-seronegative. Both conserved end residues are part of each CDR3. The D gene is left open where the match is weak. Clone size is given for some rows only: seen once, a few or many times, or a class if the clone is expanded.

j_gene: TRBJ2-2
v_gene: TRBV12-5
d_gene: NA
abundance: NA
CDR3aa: CASGPEGLGQAGELFF
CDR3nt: TGTGCTAGTGGTCCCGAAGGTCTGGGCCAAGCCGGGGAGCTGTTTTTT

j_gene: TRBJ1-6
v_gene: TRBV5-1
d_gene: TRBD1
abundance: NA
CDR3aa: CASSLGQGERSPLHF
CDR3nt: TGCGCCAGCAGCTTGGGGCAGGGGGAACGGTCACCCCTCCACTTT

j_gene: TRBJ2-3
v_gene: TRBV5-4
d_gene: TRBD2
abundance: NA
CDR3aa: CASSLYGTGGDTQYF
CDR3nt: TGTGCCAGCAGCCTGTACGGGACGGGGGGAGATACGCAGTATTTT

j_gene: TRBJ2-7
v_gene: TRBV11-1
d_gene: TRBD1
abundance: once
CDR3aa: CASSLLTGGGSYEQYF
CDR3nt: TGTGCCAGCAGCCTATTGACAGGGGGCGGGTCCTACGAGCAGTACTTC

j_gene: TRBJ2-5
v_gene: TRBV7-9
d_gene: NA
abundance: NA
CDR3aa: CASSLGPGNQETQYF
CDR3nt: TGTGCCAGCAGCTTGGGCCCAGGGAACCAAGAGACCCAGTACTTC

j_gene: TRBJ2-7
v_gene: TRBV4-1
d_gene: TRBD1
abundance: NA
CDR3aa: CASSHTPAGGYEQYF
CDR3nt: TGCGCCAGCAGCCATACTCCCGCAGGGGGCTACGAGCAGTACTTC

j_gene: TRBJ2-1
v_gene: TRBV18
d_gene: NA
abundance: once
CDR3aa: CASSSSSSLYNEQFF
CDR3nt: TGTGCCAGCTCCTCTAGTAGCTCCCTCTACAATGAGCAGTTCTTC

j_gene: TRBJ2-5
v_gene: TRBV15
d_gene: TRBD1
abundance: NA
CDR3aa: CATSSDRGRETQYF
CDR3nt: TGTGCCACCAGCAGCGACAGGGGGCGGGAGACCCAGTACTTC

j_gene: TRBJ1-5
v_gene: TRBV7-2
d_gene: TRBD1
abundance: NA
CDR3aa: CASSTGTGINQPQHF
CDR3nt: TGTGCCAGCAGCACAGGGACAGGGATAAATCAGCCCCAGCATTTT

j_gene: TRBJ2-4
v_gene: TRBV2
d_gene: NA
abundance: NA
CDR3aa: CASSPGKIGIQYF
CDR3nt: TGTGCCAGCAGTCCAGGGAAGATAGGCATTCAGTACTTC

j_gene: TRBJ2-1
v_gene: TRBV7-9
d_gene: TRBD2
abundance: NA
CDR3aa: CASSLGLAGGRSEQFF
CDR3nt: TGTGCCAGCAGCCTTGGACTAGCGGGGGGCCGGAGTGAGCAGTTCTTC

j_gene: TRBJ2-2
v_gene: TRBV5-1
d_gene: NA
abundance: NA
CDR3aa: CASSLALGRANTGELFF
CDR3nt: TGCGCCAGCAGCTTGGCCTTGGGCAGGGCGAACACCGGGGAGCTGTTTTTT

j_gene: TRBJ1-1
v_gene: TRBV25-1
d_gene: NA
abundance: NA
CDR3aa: CASSDMSGEAFF
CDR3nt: TGTGCCAGCAGTGATATGTCAGGTGAAGCTTTCTTT

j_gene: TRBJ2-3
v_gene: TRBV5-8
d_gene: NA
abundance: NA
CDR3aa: CASSLGGYTQYF
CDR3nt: TGTGCCAGCAGCTTAGGAGGATATACGCAGTATTTT

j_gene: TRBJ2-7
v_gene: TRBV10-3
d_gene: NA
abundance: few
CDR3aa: CATRAGDCEQYF
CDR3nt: TGTGCCACAAGAGCCGGGGATTGCGAGCAGTACTTC

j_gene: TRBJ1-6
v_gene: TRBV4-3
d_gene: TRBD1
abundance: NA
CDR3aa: CASSQDSRTGGGSPLHF
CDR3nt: TGCGCCAGCAGCCAAGATTCGCGGACAGGGGGAGGTTCACCCCTCCACTTT

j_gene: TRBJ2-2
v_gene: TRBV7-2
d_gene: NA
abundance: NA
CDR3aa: CASSSGGRAGELFF
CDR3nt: TGTGCCAGCAGCTCCGGGGGTCGGGCCGGGGAGCTGTTTTTT

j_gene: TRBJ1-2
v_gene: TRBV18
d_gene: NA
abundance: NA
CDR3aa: CASSPSDRNGYTF
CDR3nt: TGTGCCAGCTCACCTTCGGACAGAAATGGCTACACCTTC

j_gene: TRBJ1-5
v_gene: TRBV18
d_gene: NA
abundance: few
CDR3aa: CASSIRGYQPQHF
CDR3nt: TGTGCCAGCTCAATCAGGGGTTATCAGCCCCAGCATTTT

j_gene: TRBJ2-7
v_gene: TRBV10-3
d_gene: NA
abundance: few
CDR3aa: CAISVDPGEQYF
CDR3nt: TGTGCCATCAGTGTAGACCCCGGGGAGCAGTACTTC

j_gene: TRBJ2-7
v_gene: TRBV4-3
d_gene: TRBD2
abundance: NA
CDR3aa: CASSQGLAGDEQYF
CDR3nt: TGCGCCAGCAGTCAAGGACTAGCGGGAGACGAGCAGTACTTC

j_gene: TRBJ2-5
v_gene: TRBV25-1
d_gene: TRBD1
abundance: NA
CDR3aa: CASTEGQIQETQYF
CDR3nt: TGTGCCAGCACCGAGGGACAGATCCAAGAGACCCAGTACTTC

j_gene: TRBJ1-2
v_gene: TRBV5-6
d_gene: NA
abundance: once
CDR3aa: CASSLTPSPGAYGYTF
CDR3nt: TGTGCCAGCAGCTTAACACCTTCTCCTGGGGCTTATGGCTACACCTTC

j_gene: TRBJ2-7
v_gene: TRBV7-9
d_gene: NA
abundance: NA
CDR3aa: CSSSLSYEQYF
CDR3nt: TGTTCCAGCAGCTTATCATACGAGCAGTACTTC

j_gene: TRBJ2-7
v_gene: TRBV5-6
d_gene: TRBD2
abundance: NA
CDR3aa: CASSGGPGLAVSYKQYF
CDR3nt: TGTGCCAGCAGCGGGGGGCCGGGACTAGCGGTATCATATAAGCAGTACTTC

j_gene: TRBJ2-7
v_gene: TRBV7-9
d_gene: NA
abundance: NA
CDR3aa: CSSSLDNRGGLYEQYF
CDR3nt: TGTTCCAGCAGCTTGGATAACAGGGGGGGCCTCTACGAGCAGTACTTC

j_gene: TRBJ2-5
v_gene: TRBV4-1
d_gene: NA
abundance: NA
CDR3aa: CASSQGPVSFETQYF
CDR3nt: TGCGCCAGCAGCCAAGGTCCAGTATCCTTTGAGACCCAGTACTTC

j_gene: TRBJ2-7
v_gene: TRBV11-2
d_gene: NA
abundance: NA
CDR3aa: CASSLPDGLTYEQYF
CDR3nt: TGTGCCAGCAGCTTACCTGACGGACTGACCTACGAGCAGTACTTC

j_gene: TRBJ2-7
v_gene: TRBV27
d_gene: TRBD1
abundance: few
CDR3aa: CASRDRGRREQYF
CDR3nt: TGTGCCAGCAGGGACAGGGGTCGGCGGGAGCAGTACTTC